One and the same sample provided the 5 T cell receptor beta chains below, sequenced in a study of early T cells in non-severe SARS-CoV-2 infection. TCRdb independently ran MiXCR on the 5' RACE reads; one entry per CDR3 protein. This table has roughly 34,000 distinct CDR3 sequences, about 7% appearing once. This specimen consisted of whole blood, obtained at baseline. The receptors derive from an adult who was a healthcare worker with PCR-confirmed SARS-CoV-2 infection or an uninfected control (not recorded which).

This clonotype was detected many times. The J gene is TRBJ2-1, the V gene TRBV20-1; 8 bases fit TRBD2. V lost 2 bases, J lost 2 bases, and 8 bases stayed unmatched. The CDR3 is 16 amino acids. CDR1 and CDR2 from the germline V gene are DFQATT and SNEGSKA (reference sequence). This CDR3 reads CSARPLAGFTYNEQFF. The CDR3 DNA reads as TGCAGTGCTAGACCGCTAGCGGGTTTCACCTACAATGAGCAGTTCTTC.

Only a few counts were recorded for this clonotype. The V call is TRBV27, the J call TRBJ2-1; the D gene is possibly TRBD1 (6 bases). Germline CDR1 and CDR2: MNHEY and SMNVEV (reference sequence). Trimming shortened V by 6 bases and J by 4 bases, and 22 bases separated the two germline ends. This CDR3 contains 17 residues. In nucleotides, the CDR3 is TGTGCCAGCAGATTAATGGTACGGCAGGGGATGTACAATGAGCAGTTCTTC. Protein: CASRLMVRQGMYNEQFF.

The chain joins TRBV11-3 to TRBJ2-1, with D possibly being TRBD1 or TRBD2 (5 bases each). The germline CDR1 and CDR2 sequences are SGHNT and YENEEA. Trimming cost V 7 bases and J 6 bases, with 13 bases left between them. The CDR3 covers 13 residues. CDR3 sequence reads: CASTLGDRNEQFF. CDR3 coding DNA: TGTGCCAGCACCCTTGGGGACCGCAATGAGCAGTTCTTC.

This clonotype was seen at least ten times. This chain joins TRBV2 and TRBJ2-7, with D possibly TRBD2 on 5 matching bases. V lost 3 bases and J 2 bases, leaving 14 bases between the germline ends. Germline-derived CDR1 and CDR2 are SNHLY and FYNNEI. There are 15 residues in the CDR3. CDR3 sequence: CASSEGRGYPYEQYV. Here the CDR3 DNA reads TGTGCCAGCAGTGAGGGTCGGGGATACCCCTACGAGCAGTACGTC.

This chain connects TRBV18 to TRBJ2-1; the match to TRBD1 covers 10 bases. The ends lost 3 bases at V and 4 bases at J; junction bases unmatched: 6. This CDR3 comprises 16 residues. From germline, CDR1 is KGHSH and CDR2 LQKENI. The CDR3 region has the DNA TGTGCCAGCTCACCGGGACAGGGGAGTTCGTACAATGAGCAGTTCTTC. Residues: CASSPGQGSSYNEQFF.